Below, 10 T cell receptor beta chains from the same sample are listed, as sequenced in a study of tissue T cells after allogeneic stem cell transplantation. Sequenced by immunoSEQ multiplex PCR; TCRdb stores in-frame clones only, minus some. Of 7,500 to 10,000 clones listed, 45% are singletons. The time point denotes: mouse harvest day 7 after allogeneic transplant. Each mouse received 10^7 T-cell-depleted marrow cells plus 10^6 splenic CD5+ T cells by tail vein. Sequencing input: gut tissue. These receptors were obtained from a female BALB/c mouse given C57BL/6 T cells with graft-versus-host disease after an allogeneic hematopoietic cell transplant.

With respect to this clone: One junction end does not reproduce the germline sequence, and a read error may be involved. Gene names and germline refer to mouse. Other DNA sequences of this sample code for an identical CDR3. CDR3 amino acids: CASSQAGGAQQDTQYF. The sequenced CDR3 bases are TGTGCCAGCAGTCAAGCGGGGGGCGCGCAGCAAGACACCCAGTAC. The chain carries TRBV5 and TRBJ2-5; D is possibly TRBD2 (7 bases). The CDR3 end is not reached by the read, which stops 1 residue before it; the germline J gene fills it in. CDR1 and CDR2 (germline): LGHNA, YNLKQL (reference sequence). The CDR3 sequence is 16 residues long.

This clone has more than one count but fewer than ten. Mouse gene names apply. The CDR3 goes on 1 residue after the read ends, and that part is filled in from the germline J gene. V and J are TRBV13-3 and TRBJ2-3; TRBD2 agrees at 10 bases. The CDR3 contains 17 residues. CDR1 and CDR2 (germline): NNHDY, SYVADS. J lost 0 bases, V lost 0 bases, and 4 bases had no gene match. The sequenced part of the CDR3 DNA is TGTGCCAGCAGTGATGCTCTGGGGGGGCGCAGTGCAGAAACGCTGTAT. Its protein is CASSDALGGRSAETLY. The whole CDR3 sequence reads CASSDALGGRSAETLYF.

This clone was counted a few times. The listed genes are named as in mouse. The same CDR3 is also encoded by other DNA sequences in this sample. The covered CDR3 bases are TGTGCCAGCAGTCTTGGGACTGGGTCCTATGAACAGTAC. It yields the protein CASSLGTGSYEQY. The CDR3 in its entirety is CASSLGTGSYEQYF. The chain is built from TRBV26 and TRBJ2-7; 9 bases are a match to TRBD2. The CDR3 goes on 1 residue after the read ends, and that part is filled in from the germline J gene. Germline V CDR1 and CDR2: KGHPV, FQNQEV (reference sequence). The CDR3 spans 14 residues. V dropped 3 bases and J dropped 1; count of bases not matched to a gene: 1. The whole variable domain, filled in from reference TRBV26 and TRBJ2-7, reads NSKVIQTPRYLVKGQGQKAKMRCIPEKGHPVVFWYQQNKNNEFKFLINFQNQEVLQQIDMTEKRFSAECPSNSPCSLEIQSSEAGDSALYLCASSLGTGSYEQYFGPGTRLTVL.

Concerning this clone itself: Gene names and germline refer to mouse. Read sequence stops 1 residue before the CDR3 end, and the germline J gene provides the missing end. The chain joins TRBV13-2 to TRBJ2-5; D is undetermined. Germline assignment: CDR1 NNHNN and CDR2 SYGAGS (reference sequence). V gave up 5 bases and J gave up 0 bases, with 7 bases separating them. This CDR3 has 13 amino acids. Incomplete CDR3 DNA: TGTGCCAGCGGGACAATTAACCAAGACACCCAGTAC. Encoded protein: CASGTINQDTQY. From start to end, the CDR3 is CASGTINQDTQYF.

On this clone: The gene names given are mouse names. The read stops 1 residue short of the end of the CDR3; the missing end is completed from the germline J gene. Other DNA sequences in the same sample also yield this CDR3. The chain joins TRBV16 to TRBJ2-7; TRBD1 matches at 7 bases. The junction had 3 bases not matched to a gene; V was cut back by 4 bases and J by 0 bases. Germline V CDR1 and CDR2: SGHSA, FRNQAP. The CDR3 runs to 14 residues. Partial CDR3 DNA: TGTGCAAGCAGCTCACAGGGGAGCTCCTATGAACAGTAC. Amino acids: CASSSQGSSYEQY. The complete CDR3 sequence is CASSSQGSSYEQYF.

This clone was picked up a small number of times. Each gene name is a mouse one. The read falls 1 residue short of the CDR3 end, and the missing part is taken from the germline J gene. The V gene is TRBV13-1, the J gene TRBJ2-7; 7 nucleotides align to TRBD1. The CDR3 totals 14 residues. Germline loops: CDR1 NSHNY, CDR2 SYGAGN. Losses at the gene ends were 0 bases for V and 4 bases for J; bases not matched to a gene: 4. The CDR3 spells CASSDAGDRYEQYF. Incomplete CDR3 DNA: TGTGCCAGCAGTGATGCCGGGGACAGATATGAACAGTAC.

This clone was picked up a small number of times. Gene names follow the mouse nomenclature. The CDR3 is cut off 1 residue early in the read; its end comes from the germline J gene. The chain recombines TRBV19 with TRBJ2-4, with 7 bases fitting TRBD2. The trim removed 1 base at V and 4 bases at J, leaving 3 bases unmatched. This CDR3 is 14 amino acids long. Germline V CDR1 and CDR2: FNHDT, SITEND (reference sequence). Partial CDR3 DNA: TGTGCCAGCAGTATATGGGGACTGAAAAACACCTTGTAC. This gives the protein CASSIWGLKNTLY. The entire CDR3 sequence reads CASSIWGLKNTLYF.

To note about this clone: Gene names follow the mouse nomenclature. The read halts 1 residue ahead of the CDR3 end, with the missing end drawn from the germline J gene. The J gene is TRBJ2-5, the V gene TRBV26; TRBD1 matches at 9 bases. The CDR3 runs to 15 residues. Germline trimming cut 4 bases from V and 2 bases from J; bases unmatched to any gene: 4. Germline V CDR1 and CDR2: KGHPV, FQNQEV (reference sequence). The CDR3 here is CASSQQGAVQDTQYF. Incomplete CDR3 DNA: TGTGCCAGCAGTCAACAGGGGGCCGTCCAAGACACCCAGTAC.

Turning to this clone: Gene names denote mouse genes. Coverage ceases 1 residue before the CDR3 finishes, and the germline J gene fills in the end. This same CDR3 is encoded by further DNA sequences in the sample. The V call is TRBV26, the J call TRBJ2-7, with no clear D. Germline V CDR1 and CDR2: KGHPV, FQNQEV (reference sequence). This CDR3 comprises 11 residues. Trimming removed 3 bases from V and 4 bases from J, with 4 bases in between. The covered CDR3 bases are TGTGCCAGCAGTCTACAGTATGAACAGTAC. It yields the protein CASSLQYEQY. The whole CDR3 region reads CASSLQYEQYF.

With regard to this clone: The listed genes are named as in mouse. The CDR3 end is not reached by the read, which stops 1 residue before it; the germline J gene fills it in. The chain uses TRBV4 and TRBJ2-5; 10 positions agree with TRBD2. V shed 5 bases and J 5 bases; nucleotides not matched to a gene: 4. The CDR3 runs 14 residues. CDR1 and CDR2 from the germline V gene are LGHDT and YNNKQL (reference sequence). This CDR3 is CASSTTGGRDTQYF. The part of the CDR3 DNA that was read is TGTGCCAGCAGCACGACTGGGGGGCGAGACACCCAGTAC.